A selection of T cell receptor beta chains follows, all from one sample in a study of blood T cell repertoires in COVID-19. Sequenced by immunoSEQ multiplex PCR; TCRdb stores in-frame clones only, minus some. The sample consists of 100,000 to 150,000 clones, 65% to 90% of them appearing once. The specimen sequenced was peripheral blood. The receptor set was obtained from a man older than 75 with active or convalescent COVID-19. The CDR3 runs from the conserved cysteine through the conserved F or W. Each record gives: J gene, V gene, clone size, D gene, CDR3 protein, CDR3 DNA. A D gene is named only where the DNA matches it firmly. Clone size appears in some rows only: once, few, many, or a class for an expanded clone.

j_call: TRBJ2-5
v_call: TRBV7-2
clone_size: NA
d_call: TRBD2
cdr3_aa: CASSLIPGRGLAGVETQYF
cdr3_nt: TGTGCCAGCAGCTTAATCCCGGGCCGGGGACTAGCGGGAGTCGAGACCCAGTACTTC

j_call: TRBJ2-1
v_call: TRBV4-3
clone_size: NA
d_call: NA
cdr3_aa: CASSQSLAGSSEQFF
cdr3_nt: TGCGCCAGCAGCCAATCCCTTGCTGGTTCTAGTGAGCAGTTCTTC

j_call: TRBJ2-5
v_call: TRBV5-8
clone_size: NA
d_call: NA
cdr3_aa: CASSPQLGFQETQYF
cdr3_nt: TGTGCCAGCAGCCCCCAACTAGGATTCCAAGAGACCCAGTACTTC

j_call: TRBJ2-5
v_call: TRBV7-2
clone_size: few
d_call: NA
cdr3_aa: CASSPGLSSQETQYF
cdr3_nt: TGTGCCAGCAGCCCCGGACTTTCCTCACAAGAGACCCAGTACTTC

j_call: TRBJ1-3
v_call: TRBV6-4
clone_size: NA
d_call: NA
cdr3_aa: CASSEAPGTGNTIYF
cdr3_nt: TGTGCCAGCAGTGAAGCTCCAGGGACTGGAAACACCATATATTTT

j_call: TRBJ2-7
v_call: TRBV5-8
clone_size: few
d_call: NA
cdr3_aa: CASSLIEAYEQYF
cdr3_nt: TGTGCCAGCAGCTTGATAGAAGCCTACGAGCAGTACTTC

j_call: TRBJ2-2
v_call: TRBV10-1
clone_size: NA
d_call: TRBD2
cdr3_aa: CASSESTSGGDSNTGELFF
cdr3_nt: TGCGCCAGCAGTGAGTCGACTAGCGGGGGGGATTCAAACACCGGGGAGCTGTTTTTT

j_call: TRBJ2-7
v_call: TRBV28
clone_size: NA
d_call: TRBD1
cdr3_aa: CASSSSQGDYEQYF
cdr3_nt: TGTGCCAGTAGTTCCAGCCAGGGGGACTACGAGCAGTACTTC

j_call: TRBJ1-1
v_call: TRBV5-1
clone_size: NA
d_call: NA
cdr3_aa: CASSFQGGLHTEAFF
cdr3_nt: TGCGCCAGCAGCTTCCAGGGAGGGCTGCACACTGAAGCTTTCTTT

j_call: TRBJ1-5
v_call: TRBV10-3
clone_size: NA
d_call: TRBD1
cdr3_aa: CAISESSGTVRQPQHF
cdr3_nt: TGTGCCATCAGTGAGTCGAGTGGGACAGTGCGTCAGCCCCAGCATTTT